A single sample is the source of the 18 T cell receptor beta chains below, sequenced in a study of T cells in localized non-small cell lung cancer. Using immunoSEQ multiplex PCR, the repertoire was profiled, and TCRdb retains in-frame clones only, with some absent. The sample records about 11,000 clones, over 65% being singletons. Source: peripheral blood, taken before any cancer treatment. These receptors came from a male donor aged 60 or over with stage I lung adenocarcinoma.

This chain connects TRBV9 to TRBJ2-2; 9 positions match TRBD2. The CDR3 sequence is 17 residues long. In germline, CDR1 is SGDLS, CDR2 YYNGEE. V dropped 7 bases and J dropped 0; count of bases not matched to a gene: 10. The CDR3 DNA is TGTGCCAGCGGAGCGGGAGGAGAAGCCTCGAACACCGGGGAGCTGTTTTTT. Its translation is CASGAGGEASNTGELFF.

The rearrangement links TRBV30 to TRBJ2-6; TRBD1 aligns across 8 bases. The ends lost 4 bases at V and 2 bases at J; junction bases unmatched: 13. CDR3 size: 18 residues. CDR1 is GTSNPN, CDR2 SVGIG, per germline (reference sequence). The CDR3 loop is CAWKVQGVFRAGANVLTF. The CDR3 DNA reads TGTGCCTGGAAGGTACAGGGGGTGTTTAGGGCTGGGGCCAACGTCCTGACTTTC. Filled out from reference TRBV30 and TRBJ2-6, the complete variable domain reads SQTIHQWPATLVQPVGSPLSLECTVEGTSNPNLYWYRQAAGRGLQLLFYSVGIGQISSEVPQNLSASRPQDRQFILSSKKLLLSDSGFYLCAWKVQGVFRAGANVLTFGAGSRLTVL.

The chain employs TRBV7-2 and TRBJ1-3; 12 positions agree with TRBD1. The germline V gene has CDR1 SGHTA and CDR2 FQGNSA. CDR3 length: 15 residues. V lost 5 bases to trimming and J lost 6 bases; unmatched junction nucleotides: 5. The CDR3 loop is CASSRRGQGANTIYF. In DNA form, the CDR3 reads TGTGCCAGCAGCCGGCGGGGACAGGGGGCAAACACCATATATTTT.

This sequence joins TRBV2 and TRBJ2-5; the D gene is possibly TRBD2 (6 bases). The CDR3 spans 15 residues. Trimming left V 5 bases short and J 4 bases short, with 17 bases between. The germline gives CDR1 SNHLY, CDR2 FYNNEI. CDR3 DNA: TGTGCCAGCAGTCCCCAAAGACTAGAGGTAGAGACCCAGTACTTC. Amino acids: CASSPQRLEVETQYF.

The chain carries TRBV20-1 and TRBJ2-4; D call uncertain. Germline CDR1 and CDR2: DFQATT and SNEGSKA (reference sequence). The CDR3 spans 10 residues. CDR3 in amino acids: CSFRSDIQYF. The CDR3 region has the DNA TGCAGCTTCAGGTCGGACATTCAGTACTTC.

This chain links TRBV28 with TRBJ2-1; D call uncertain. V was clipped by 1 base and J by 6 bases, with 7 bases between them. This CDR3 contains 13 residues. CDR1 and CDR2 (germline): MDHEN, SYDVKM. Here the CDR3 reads CASSLYNGNEQFF. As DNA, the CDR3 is TGTGCCAGCAGTTTATACAACGGCAATGAGCAGTTCTTC.

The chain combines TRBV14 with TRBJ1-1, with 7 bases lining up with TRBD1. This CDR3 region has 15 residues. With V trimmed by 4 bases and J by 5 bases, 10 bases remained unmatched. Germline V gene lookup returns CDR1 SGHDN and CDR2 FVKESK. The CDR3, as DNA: TGTGCCAGCAGCCGAGCCACCCAGGGGGGGACTGAAGCTTTCTTT. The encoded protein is CASSRATQGGTEAFF.

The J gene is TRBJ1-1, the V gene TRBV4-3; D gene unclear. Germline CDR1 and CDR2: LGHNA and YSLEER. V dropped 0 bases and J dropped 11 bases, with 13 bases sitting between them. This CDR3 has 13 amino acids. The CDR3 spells CASSQDRSGWAFF. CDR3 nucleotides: TGCGCCAGCAGCCAAGATCGTTCAGGTTGGGCTTTCTTT.

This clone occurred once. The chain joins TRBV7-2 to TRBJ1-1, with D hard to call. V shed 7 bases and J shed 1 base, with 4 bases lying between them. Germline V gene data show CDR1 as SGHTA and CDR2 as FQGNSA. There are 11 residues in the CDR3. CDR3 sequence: CASTANTEAFF. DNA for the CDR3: TGTGCCAGCACGGCGAACACTGAAGCTTTCTTT.

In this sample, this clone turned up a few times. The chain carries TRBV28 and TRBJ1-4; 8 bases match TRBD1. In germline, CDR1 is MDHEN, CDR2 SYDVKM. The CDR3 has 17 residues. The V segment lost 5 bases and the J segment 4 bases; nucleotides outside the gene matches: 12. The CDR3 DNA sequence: TGTGCCAGCAGTCCACAGGGGGTGGTGGTTCTTAATGAAAAACTGTTTTTT. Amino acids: CASSPQGVVVLNEKLFF.

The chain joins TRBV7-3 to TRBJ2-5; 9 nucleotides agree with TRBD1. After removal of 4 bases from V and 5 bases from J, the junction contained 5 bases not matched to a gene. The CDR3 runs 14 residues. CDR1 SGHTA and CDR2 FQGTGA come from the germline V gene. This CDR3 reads CASSSGTGYETQYF. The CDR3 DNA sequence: TGTGCCAGCAGCTCCGGGACAGGGTATGAGACCCAGTACTTC.

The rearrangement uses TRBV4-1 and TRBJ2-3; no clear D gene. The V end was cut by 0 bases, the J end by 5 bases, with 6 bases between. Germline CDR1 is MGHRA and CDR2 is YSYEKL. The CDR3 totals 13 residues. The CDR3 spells CASSQELLDTQYF. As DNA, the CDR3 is TGCGCCAGCAGCCAAGAACTCTTAGATACGCAGTATTTT.

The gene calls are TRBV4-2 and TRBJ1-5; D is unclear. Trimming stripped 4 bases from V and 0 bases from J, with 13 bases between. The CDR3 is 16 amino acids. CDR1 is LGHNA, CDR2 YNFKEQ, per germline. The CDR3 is CASSPSWALSNQPQHF. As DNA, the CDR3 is TGTGCCAGCAGCCCATCCTGGGCCCTTAGCAATCAGCCCCAGCATTTT.

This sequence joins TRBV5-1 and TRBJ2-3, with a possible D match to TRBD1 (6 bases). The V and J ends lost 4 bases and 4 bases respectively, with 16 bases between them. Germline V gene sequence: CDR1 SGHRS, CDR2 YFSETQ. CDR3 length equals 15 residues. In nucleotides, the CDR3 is TGCGCCAGCAGCGTCGACCCAGGGGAAGCAGATACGCAGTATTTT. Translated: CASSVDPGEADTQYF. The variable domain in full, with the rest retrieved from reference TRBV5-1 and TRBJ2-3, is KAGVTQTPRYLIKTRGQQVTLSCSPISGHRSVSWYQQTPGQGLQFLFEYFSETQRNKGNFPGRFSGRQFSNSRSEMNVSTLELGDSALYLCASSVDPGEADTQYFGPGTRLTVL.

This CDR3 reads CASSFSDRGGYEQYF. DNA of the CDR3: TGTGCCAGCAGTTTCTCGGACCGAGGGGGCTACGAGCAGTACTTC. V and J are TRBV6-5 and TRBJ2-7; tentative D call: TRBD1 (6 bases). The CDR3 loop spans 15 amino acids. The ends were cut back, 4 bases at V and 3 bases at J, with 16 bases in the middle. Germline V gene data show CDR1 as MNHEY and CDR2 as SVGAGI.

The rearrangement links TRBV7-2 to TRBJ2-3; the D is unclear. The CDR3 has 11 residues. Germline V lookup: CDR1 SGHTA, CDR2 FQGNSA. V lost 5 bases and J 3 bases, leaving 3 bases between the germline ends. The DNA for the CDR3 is TGTGCCAGCAGCCTGACAGATACGCAGTATTTT. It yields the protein CASSLTDTQYF. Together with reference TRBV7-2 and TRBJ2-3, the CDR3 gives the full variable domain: GAGVSQSPSNKVTEKGKDVELRCDPISGHTALYWYRQSLGQGLEFLIYFQGNSAPDKSGLPSDRFSAERTGGSVSTLTIQRTQQEDSAVYLCASSLTDTQYFGPGTRLTVL.

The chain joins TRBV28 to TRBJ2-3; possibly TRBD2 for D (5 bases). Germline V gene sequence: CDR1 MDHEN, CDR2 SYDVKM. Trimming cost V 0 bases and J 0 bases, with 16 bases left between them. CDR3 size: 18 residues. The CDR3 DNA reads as TGTGCCAGCAGTTTATGGGACTTCCCGAATCCTAGCACAGATACGCAGTATTTT. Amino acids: CASSLWDFPNPSTDTQYF.

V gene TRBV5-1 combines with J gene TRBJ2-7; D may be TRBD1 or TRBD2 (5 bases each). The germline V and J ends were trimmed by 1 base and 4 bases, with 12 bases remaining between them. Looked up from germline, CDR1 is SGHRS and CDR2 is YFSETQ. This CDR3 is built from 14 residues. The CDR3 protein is CASSLSLEGYEQYF. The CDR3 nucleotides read TGCGCCAGCAGCTTGAGCCTCGAGGGGTACGAGCAGTACTTC.